These T cell receptor beta chains were read from a single sample in a study of blood T cell repertoires in COVID-19. The method was immunoSEQ multiplex PCR; TCRdb's version includes in-frame clones alone and lacks a portion of them. In the table there are 130,000 to 150,000 clones, around three quarters of which are singletons. What was sequenced was peripheral blood. The receptors originated from a man older than 75 with acute or convalescent COVID-19. The CDR3 runs from the conserved cysteine through the conserved F or W. A D gene is named only where the DNA matches it firmly. The listing skips clone size in some rows; elsewhere it reads once, few, many or a size class.

abundance | j_gene | v_gene | d_gene | CDR3aa | CDR3nt
. | TRBJ2-1 | TRBV19 | . | CASSMRGWYNEQFF | TGTGCCAGTAGTATGAGGGGGTGGTACAATGAGCAGTTCTTC
few | TRBJ2-6 | TRBV28 | . | CASSPPVSSGANVLTF | TGTGCCAGCAGCCCTCCAGTGTCCTCCGGGGCCAACGTCCTGACTTTC
. | TRBJ1-5 | TRBV30 | . | CAWRGGHPNQPQHF | TGTGCCTGGAGGGGAGGACATCCCAATCAGCCCCAGCATTTT
few | TRBJ2-7 | TRBV12-2 | . | CASRLTPGQDPYEQYF | TGTGCAAGTCGCTTAACCCCCGGACAGGACCCTTACGAGCAGTACTTC
. | TRBJ2-7 | TRBV19 | TRBD2 | CASSIMRGGDEQYF | TGTGCCAGTAGTATTATGCGGGGGGGAGACGAGCAGTACTTC
. | TRBJ2-3 | TRBV24-1 | . | CATQRGTSTDTQYF | TGTGCCACCCAACGCGGGACTAGCACAGATACGCAGTATTTT
few | TRBJ1-6 | TRBV5-4 | . | CASSLDSGPGSPLHF | TGTGCCAGCAGCTTGGACAGCGGTCCGGGTTCACCCCTCCACTTT
once | TRBJ1-2 | TRBV11-3 | TRBD1 | CASTSRDRGLVVDYGYTF | TGTGCCAGCACCTCCCGGGACAGGGGGCTCGTGGTCGACTATGGCTACACCTTC
. | TRBJ2-1 | TRBV6-2/TRBV6-3 | TRBD2 | CASSLTSGGLRQFF | TGTGCCAGCAGCCTGACTAGCGGGGGGTTACGGCAGTTCTTC
. | TRBJ1-1 | TRBV7-2 | . | CASSPQASGTEAFF | TGTGCCAGCAGCCCACAGGCATCGGGCACTGAAGCTTTCTTT